These 14 T cell receptor beta chains share one sample of origin, sequenced in a study of T cell repertoires in cytomegalovirus infection. TCRdb processed the reads anew with MiXCR; each CDR3 protein has one entry. This sample has 900,000 to 950,000 distinct CDR3 sequences; less than 40% occur once, and the top ten carry about an eighth. No antigens are known for them. The material was cultured CD8+ T cells from PBMCs, obtained from culture after CMV antigen stimulation. The origin of the receptors is a human donor in good health (CMV status not recorded). Some clones in this sample may be carry-over from other donors' samples.

This clonotype has a handful of counts. The J gene is TRBJ2-7, the V gene TRBV2, with 10 bases matching TRBD1. The CDR3 sequence is 16 residues long. The ends lost 8 bases at V and 4 bases at J; junction bases unmatched: 14. Germline V gene sequence: CDR1 SNHLY, CDR2 FYNNEI. The CDR3 region is CASGTGELLLPYEQYF. CDR3 sequence (DNA): TGTGCCAGCGGGACAGGGGAACTGCTACTTCCTTACGAGCAGTACTTC.

The chain uses TRBV4-1 and TRBJ2-3, with 14 bases that match TRBD2. V shed 1 base, J shed 0 bases, and the junction held 9 bases outside the gene matches. Germline V gene lookup returns CDR1 MGHRA and CDR2 YSYEKL. This CDR3 comprises 20 residues. The CDR3 bases are TGCGCCAGCAGCCAAGCCCGGGGACTAGCGGGGGAAGCTAGCACAGATACGCAGTATTTT. Its protein is CASSQARGLAGEASTDTQYF.

CDR3 coding DNA: TGTGCCAGCAGTTACTCGGAGGCATGGGAAGGCAATGAGCAGTTCTTC. Translating gives CASSYSEAWEGNEQFF. V usage is TRBV6-6 and J usage is TRBJ2-1; D is perhaps TRBD2 (5 bases). The germline V gene encodes CDR1 MNHNY and CDR2 SVGAGI (reference sequence). V lost 0 bases and J 6 bases, leaving 15 bases between the germline ends. CDR3 length: 16 amino acids.

This clonotype appeared many times. The gene calls are TRBV7-8 and TRBJ2-1, with 14 positions matching TRBD2. V lost 3 bases to trimming and J lost 9 bases; unmatched junction nucleotides: 1. This CDR3 spans 14 amino acids. CDR1 and CDR2 (germline): SGHVS, FQNEAQ. This CDR3 is CASSLTSGGAEQFF. The CDR3 region has the DNA TGTGCCAGCAGCTTGACTAGCGGGGGGGCTGAGCAGTTCTTC.

This rearrangement joins TRBV27 to TRBJ2-1, with 9 bases that match TRBD2. Looked up from germline, CDR1 is MNHEY and CDR2 is SMNVEV (reference sequence). J gave up 7 bases and V 4 bases, and 14 bases lay outside the gene matches. This CDR3 is built from 17 residues. The CDR3, as DNA: TGTGCCAGCAGTTCTCTTTTTAGCGGGGGCCCCGGGAATGAGCAGTTCTTC. The encoded protein is CASSSLFSGGPGNEQFF.

This clonotype was seen ten or more times. The chain is built from TRBV24-1 and TRBJ2-2; no reliable D call. V was cut by 0 bases and J by 6 bases, with 1 base left in between. CDR3 length equals 12 residues. From germline, CDR1 is KGHDR and CDR2 SFDVKD. CDR3 protein: CATSDLPGELFF. The CDR3 DNA is TGTGCCACCAGTGATTTGCCCGGGGAGCTGTTTTTT.

The V gene is TRBV7-9, the J gene TRBJ2-2; 10 bases fit TRBD1. The CDR3 runs to 16 residues. The junction had 9 bases not matched to a gene; V was cut back by 2 bases and J by 9 bases. Germline V gene lookup returns CDR1 SEHNR and CDR2 FQNEAQ (reference sequence). The CDR3: CASSLPGQGLPRELFF. The CDR3 region has the DNA TGTGCCAGCAGCTTACCGGGACAGGGGTTACCCAGGGAGCTGTTTTTT. The variable domain in full, completed from reference TRBV7-9 and TRBJ2-2, reads DTGVSQNPRHKITKRGQNVTFRCDPISEHNRLYWYRQTLGQGPEFLTYFQNEAQLEKSRLLSDRFSAERPKGSFSTLEIQRTEQGDSAMYLCASSLPGQGLPRELFFGEGSRLTVL.

This clonotype was recorded a few times. V gene TRBV11-3 combines with J gene TRBJ1-2; 11 bases align to TRBD1. This CDR3 is built from 14 residues. With 4 bases clipped from V and 8 bases from J, the junction kept 6 bases outside the gene matches. CDR1 is SGHNT, CDR2 YENEEA, per germline. This chain's CDR3 is CASSSGQGAPGYTF. CDR3 nucleotide sequence: TGTGCCAGCAGCTCCGGACAGGGGGCGCCGGGCTACACCTTC. The complete variable domain, with remaining parts taken from reference TRBV11-3 and TRBJ1-2, reads EAGVVQSPRYKIIEKKQPVAFWCNPISGHNTLYWYLQNLGQGPELLIRYENEEAVDDSQLPKDRFSAERLKGVDSTLKIQPAELGDSAVYLCASSSGQGAPGYTFGSGTRLTVV.

The chain carries TRBV28 and TRBJ1-6; possible D gene TRBD1, 5 bases. CDR1 and CDR2 from the germline V gene are MDHEN and SYDVKM. This CDR3 region has 14 residues. The ends were cut back, 6 bases at V and 7 bases at J, with 13 bases in the middle. The DNA of the CDR3 is TGTGCCAGCAGGAGGTGGGGGGTGAATTCACCCCTCCACTTT. Its protein is CASRRWGVNSPLHF.

The table lists this clonotype with many counts. The gene calls are TRBV7-8 and TRBJ2-5; either TRBD1 or TRBD2 may supply D (5 bases each). CDR1 is SGHVS and CDR2 is FQNEAQ in the germline V gene. CDR3 length: 16 residues. V shed 5 bases and J shed 5 bases, with 21 bases lying between them. The CDR3 DNA reads as TGTGCCAGCAGCACTCCCCGAGGGGATTGGTTTGAGACCCAGTACTTC. It encodes CASSTPRGDWFETQYF. Looking up the rest from reference TRBV7-8 and TRBJ2-5 gives the full variable domain: GAGVSQSPRYKVAKRGQDVALRCDPISGHVSLFWYQQALGQGPEFLTYFQNEAQLDKSGLPSDRFFAERPEGSVSTLKIQRTQQEDSAVYLCASSTPRGDWFETQYFGPGTRLLVL.

This clonotype was observed at least ten times. The chain joins TRBV7-9 to TRBJ2-2, with D perhaps TRBD1 or TRBD2 (5 bases each). This CDR3 is 15 amino acids long. Germline V gives CDR1 SEHNR, CDR2 FQNEAQ (reference sequence). V lost 2 bases, J lost 4 bases, and 11 bases lay in between. This chain's CDR3 is CASSLNRGPTGELFF. CDR3 nucleotides: TGTGCCAGCAGCTTAAACCGGGGACCCACCGGGGAGCTGTTTTTT.

The chain joins TRBV7-6 to TRBJ1-1; the D gene is possibly TRBD1 (6 bases). This CDR3 region has 12 residues. CDR1 SGHVS and CDR2 FNYEAQ come from the germline V gene. Trimming left V 4 bases short and J 7 bases short, with 10 bases between. CDR3 bases: TGTGCCAGCAGCTATGGACAGAATGAAGCTTTCTTT. Protein: CASSYGQNEAFF.

A remark on this clonotype: Since a much larger clone is just one base distant, this may be a read error. The J gene is TRBJ1-6, the V gene TRBV5-3; D is possibly TRBD1 (5 bases). TRBV5-3 is filed as an ORF, its function uncertain. The CDR3 spans 12 residues. V lost 8 bases to trimming and J lost 7 bases, with 10 bases between them. This CDR3 is CASRPGNSPLHF. As DNA, the CDR3 is TGTGCCAGCAGACCAGGGAATTCACCCCTCCACTTT.

The V call is TRBV6-5, the J call TRBJ2-3, with TRBD2 matching over 8 bases. Unmatched junction bases numbered 1, after V lost 2 bases and J lost 0 bases. Germline V gene data show CDR1 as MNHEY and CDR2 as SVGAGI. This CDR3 is 15 amino acids long. CDR3 DNA: TGTGCCAGCAGTTACGTAGCGGGGAGCACAGATACGCAGTATTTT. Protein sequence: CASSYVAGSTDTQYF.